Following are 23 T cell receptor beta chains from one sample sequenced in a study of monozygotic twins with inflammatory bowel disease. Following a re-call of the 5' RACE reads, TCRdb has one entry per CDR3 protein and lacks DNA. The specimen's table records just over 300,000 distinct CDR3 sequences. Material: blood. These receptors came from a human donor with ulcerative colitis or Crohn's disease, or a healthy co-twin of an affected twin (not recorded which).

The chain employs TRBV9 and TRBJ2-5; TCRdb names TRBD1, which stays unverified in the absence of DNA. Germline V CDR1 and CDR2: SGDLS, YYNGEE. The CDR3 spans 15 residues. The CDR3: CASSVGGDRTETQYF.

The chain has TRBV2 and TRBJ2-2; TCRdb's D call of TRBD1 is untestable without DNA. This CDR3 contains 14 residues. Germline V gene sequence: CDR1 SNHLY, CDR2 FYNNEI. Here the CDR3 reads CASRVTGITGELFF.

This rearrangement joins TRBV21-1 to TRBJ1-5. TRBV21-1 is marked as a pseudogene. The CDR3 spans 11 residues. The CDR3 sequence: CASSKSPDRKF.

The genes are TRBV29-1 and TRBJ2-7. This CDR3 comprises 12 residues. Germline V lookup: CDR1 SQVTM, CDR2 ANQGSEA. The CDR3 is CSVEVQTYEQYF.

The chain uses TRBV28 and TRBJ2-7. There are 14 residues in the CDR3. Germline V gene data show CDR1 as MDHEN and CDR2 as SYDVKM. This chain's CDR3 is CASRTTGSSYEQYF. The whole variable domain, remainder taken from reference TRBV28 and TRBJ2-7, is DVKVTQSSRYLVKRTGEKVFLECVQDMDHENMFWYRQDPGLGLRLIYFSYDVKMKEKGDIPEGYSVSREKKERFSLILESASTNQTSMYLCASRTTGSSYEQYFGPGTRLTVT.

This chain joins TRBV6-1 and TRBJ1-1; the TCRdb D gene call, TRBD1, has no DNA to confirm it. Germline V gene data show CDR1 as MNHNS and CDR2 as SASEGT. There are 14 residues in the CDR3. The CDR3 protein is CASSVDRGLTEAFF.

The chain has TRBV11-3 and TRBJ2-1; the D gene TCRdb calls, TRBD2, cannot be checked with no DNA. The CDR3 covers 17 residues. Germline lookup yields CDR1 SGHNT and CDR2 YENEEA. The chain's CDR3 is CASSPGGGLAGYNEQFF.

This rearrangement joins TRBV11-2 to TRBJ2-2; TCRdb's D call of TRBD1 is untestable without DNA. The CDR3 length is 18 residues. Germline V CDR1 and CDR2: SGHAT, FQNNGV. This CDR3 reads CASSPRVARATNTGELFF.

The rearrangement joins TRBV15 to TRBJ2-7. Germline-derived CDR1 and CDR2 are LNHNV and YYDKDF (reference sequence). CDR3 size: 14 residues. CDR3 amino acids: CATSRDRGTYEQYF.

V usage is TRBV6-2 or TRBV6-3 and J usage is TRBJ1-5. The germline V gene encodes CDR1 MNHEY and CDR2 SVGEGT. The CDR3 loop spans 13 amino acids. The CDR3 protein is CASSYLGNQPQHF.

CDR3 region: CASSQDEWETQYF. The V and J genes are TRBV4-3 and TRBJ2-5. The germline CDR1 and CDR2 sequences are LGHNA and YSLEER. The CDR3 runs to 13 residues.

CDR3 region: CASSGKGRTGELFF. The chain has TRBV6-2 or TRBV6-3 and TRBJ2-2; the TCRdb D gene call, TRBD1, has no DNA to confirm it. This CDR3 contains 14 residues. Germline V CDR1 and CDR2: MNHEY, SVGEGT.

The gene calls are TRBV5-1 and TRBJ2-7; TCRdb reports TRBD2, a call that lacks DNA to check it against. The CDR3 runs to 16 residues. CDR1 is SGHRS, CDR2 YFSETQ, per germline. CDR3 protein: CASSQTGTSGHYEQYF. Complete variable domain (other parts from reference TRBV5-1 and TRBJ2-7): KAGVTQTPRYLIKTRGQQVTLSCSPISGHRSVSWYQQTPGQGLQFLFEYFSETQRNKGNFPGRFSGRQFSNSRSEMNVSTLELGDSALYLCASSQTGTSGHYEQYFGPGTRLTVT.

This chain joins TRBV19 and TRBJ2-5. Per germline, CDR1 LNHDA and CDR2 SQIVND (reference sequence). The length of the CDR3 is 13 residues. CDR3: CASRDNVGETQYF.

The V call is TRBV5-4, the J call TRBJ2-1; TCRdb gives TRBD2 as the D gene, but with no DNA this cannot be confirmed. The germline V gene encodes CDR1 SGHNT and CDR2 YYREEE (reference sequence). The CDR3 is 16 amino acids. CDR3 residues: CASSLGGTSSYNEQFF.

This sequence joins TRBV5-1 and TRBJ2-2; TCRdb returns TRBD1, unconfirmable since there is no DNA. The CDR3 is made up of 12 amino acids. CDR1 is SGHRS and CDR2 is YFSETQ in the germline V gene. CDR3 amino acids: CASRGAGGELFF.

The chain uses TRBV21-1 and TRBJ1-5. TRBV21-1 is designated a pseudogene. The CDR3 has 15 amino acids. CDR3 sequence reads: CASSNYRLEVYPQHF.

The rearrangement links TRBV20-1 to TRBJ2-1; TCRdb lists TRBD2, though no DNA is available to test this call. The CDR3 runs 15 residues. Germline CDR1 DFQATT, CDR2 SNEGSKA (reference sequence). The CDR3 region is CSARREGSWGNEQFF.

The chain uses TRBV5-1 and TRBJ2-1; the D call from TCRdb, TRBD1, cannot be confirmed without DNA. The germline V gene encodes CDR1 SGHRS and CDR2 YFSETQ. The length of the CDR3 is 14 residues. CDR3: CASRRGVGSHEQFF.

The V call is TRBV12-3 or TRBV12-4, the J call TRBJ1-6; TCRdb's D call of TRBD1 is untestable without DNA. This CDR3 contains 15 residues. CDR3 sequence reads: CASSFRDRVRSPLHF.

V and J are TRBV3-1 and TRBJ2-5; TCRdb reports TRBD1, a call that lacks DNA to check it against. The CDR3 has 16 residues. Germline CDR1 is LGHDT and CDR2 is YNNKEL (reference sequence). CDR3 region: CASSQDEGTPAETQYF.

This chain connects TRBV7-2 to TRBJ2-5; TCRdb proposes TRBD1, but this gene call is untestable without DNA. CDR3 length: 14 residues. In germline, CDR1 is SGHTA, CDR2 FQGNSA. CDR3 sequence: CASSPPRGRETQYF.

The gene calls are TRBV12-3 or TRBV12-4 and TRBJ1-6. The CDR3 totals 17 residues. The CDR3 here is CASTTSQGGSYNSPLHF.